The 10 T cell receptor beta chains listed next were all sequenced from one sample in a study of cytomegalovirus exposure and HLA in healthy donors. The study ran its PCR with 60 Vbeta and 13 Jbeta primers. Measured with immunoSEQ multiplex PCR; TCRdb has only the in-frame clones, and not every one. Of around 120,000 clones detected, roughly 80% appear once; the ten largest clones hold 7.5% to 9%. Sequenced input: PBMCs. The receptors were sampled from a female donor in good health and CMV-seropositive.

The rearrangement joins TRBV4-2 to TRBJ2-7; 8 bases align to TRBD1. The CDR3 runs to 18 residues. The J segment lost 2 bases and the V segment lost 0 bases, leaving 12 bases of the junction unmatched. CDR1 is LGHNA and CDR2 is YNFKEQ in the germline V gene. The CDR3 reads CASSQELSSGTGTYEQYF. Written as DNA, the CDR3 is TGTGCCAGCAGCCAAGAATTATCTTCCGGGACAGGAACCTACGAGCAGTACTTC.

For the CDR3, the DNA is TGCGCCAGCAAATTCCCAGGAAACTATGGCTACACCTTC. It encodes CASKFPGNYGYTF. The chain combines TRBV5-1 with TRBJ1-2; D is unresolved. Germline CDR1 and CDR2: SGHRS and YFSETQ. Trimming took 6 bases from V and 2 from J, leaving 11 bases between them. This CDR3 has 13 amino acids. The whole variable domain, filled in from reference TRBV5-1 and TRBJ1-2, reads KAGVTQTPRYLIKTRGQQVTLSCSPISGHRSVSWYQQTPGQGLQFLFEYFSETQRNKGNFPGRFSGRQFSNSRSEMNVSTLELGDSALYLCASKFPGNYGYTFGSGTRLTVV.

This chain connects TRBV2 to TRBJ2-7, with 9 bases lining up with TRBD1. After removal of 8 bases from V and 5 bases from J, the junction contained 7 bases not matched to a gene. CDR1 and CDR2 (germline): SNHLY, FYNNEI. The CDR3 sequence is 13 residues long. The CDR3 nucleotides are TGTGCCAGCCTAGGACAGGGGAGGAACGAGCAGTACTTC. Translating gives CASLGQGRNEQYF. The variable domain in full, completed from reference TRBV2 and TRBJ2-7, reads EPEVTQTPSHQVTQMGQEVILRCVPISNHLYFYWYRQILGQKVEFLVSFYNNEISEKSEIFDDQFSVERPDGSNFTLKIRSTKLEDSAMYFCASLGQGRNEQYFGPGTRLTVT.

The chain joins TRBV5-1 to TRBJ2-7; TRBD1 aligns across 12 bases. The germline V gene encodes CDR1 SGHRS and CDR2 YFSETQ. The V segment lost 3 bases and the J segment 2 bases; nucleotides outside the gene matches: 3. The CDR3 has 15 amino acids. The CDR3 here is CASSSGTGGPYEQYF. The CDR3 DNA sequence: TGCGCCAGCAGCTCCGGGACAGGGGGCCCCTACGAGCAGTACTTC.

The chain has TRBV7-3 and TRBJ1-6, with D possibly matching TRBD1 (5 bases). CDR3 length: 13 residues. Germline V gives CDR1 SGHTA, CDR2 FQGTGA. V lost 5 bases and J lost 9, with 11 bases in between. CDR3: CASSAGLTSPLHF. In DNA form, the CDR3 reads TGTGCCAGCAGCGCGGGACTTACTTCACCCCTCCACTTT.

This clone has just one count. The chain couples TRBV19 to TRBJ2-2; TRBD2 is a possible D gene (5 bases). Germline CDR1 reads LNHDA; CDR2 reads SQIVND (reference sequence). V gave up 8 bases and J gave up 4 bases, with 14 bases separating them. The CDR3 spans 14 residues. Written as DNA, the CDR3 is TGTGCCAGTGGCTCGCGGGCTGCCACCGGGGAGCTGTTTTTT. It is translated as CASGSRAATGELFF.

The chain couples TRBV6-5 to TRBJ1-2, with TRBD1 matching 7 bases. Germline values: CDR1 MNHEY, CDR2 SVGAGI. The ends lost 5 bases at V and 0 bases at J; junction bases unmatched: 3. This CDR3 region has 14 residues. The CDR3 reads CASSPDRANYGYTF. The DNA for the CDR3 is TGTGCCAGCAGTCCCGACAGGGCTAACTATGGCTACACCTTC.

V and J are TRBV4-2 and TRBJ2-2; 10 nucleotides align to TRBD2. The germline CDR1 and CDR2 sequences are LGHNA and YNFKEQ. This CDR3 is built from 15 residues. With V trimmed by 7 bases and J by 3 bases, 5 bases remained unmatched. In DNA form, the CDR3 reads TGTGCCAGCACCACGCTAGCGGGGGACACCGGGGAGCTGTTTTTT. Encoded protein: CASTTLAGDTGELFF.

Here the CDR3 DNA reads TGCGCCAGCAGCCAAGGTCTAGCCGCAGATACGCAGTATTTT. Encoded protein: CASSQGLAADTQYF. The V and J genes are TRBV4-3 and TRBJ2-3; possible D gene TRBD2, 5 bases. V was trimmed by 1 base and J by 4 bases, leaving 9 bases between them. Germline V gene sequence: CDR1 LGHNA, CDR2 YSLEER. The CDR3 runs 14 residues.

The rearrangement uses TRBV19 and TRBJ2-7, with D possibly matching TRBD2 (6 bases). The CDR3 sequence is 14 residues long. Trimming took off 6 bases at V and 6 bases at J, with 18 bases between the two ends. Germline CDR1 reads LNHDA; CDR2 reads SQIVND (reference sequence). In nucleotides, the CDR3 is TGTGCCAGTAGCCCTCTTGGGGGGTCAGGCGAGCAGTACTTC. Its protein product is CASSPLGGSGEQYF.